This T cell receptor beta chain was sequenced for a study of graft-versus-host responses after intestinal transplantation. Measured with immunoSEQ multiplex PCR; TCRdb has only the in-frame clones, and not every one. The repertoire consists of approximately 18,000 clones, with about nine tenths occurring once and the leading ten covering over 7.5%. This clone occurred a few times. The CDR3 runs 15 residues. Germline V gene lookup returns CDR1 LNHDA and CDR2 SQIVND (reference sequence). V shed 4 bases, J shed 1 base, and the junction held 4 bases outside the gene matches. The clonotype originates from a human patient who received an intestinal transplant, so some T cells may come from the graft donor. The chain uses TRBV19 and TRBJ1-5; the match to TRBD1 covers 7 bases. The sample was PBMCs, taken approximately 33 weeks after intestinal transplant. The CDR3 DNA is TGTGCCAGTAGTAAGACAGGGAGAAGCAATCAGCCCCAGCATTTT. This sequence encodes CASSKTGRSNQPQHF.